This TCR beta chain was recorded in a study of memory CD8 T cells in hepatitis C reinfection. The time point is: peak reinfection, 3 to 8 weeks after reinfection detection. No in vitro expansion preceded TCR sequencing of the sorted cells. The protocol was immunoSEQ multiplex PCR, while the TCRdb copy is restricted to in-frame clones and leaves out a portion. The sample lists roughly 43,000 clones; over 75% were seen once. The CDR3 is 18 amino acids. Germline CDR1 is MGHRA and CDR2 is YSYEKL. The V end lost 3 bases, the J end lost 5 bases, and 23 bases lay between the germline ends. With respect to this clone: Its antigen is not identified.

General study findings and limits: Roughly five donors were too few for definitive public clonotype conclusions.

The source of this sequence is a young man with hepatitis C virus infection. The sequenced sample consisted of naive CD8+ T cells sorted from blood. The gene calls are TRBV4-1 and TRBJ2-1; the D gene is possibly TRBD2 (9 bases). The CDR3 is CASSHASQGASGDNEQFF. CDR3 in DNA: TGCGCCAGCAGCCACGCCTCCCAGGGGGCTAGCGGGGACAATGAGCAGTTCTTC.